This T cell receptor beta chain originates from a study of blood T cell repertoires in COVID-19. Study overall: The origin of the acute and convalescent COVID-19 samples was the United States, Italy and Spain. T cells, B-cell-depleted T cells, or PBMCs provided the cDNA or gDNA that served as material.

Original methodology: Amplifying reference gene primers gave estimates of nucleated cell counts. Generated by immunoSEQ multiplex PCR, the TCRdb table keeps only in-frame clones and is missing some. The V and J calls and clone size come from that table; D and trimming were worked out from the DNA. The profile covers about 82,000 clones, with over 70% appearing a single time and around 12% taken by the ten largest. V lost 0 bases, J lost 0 bases, and 13 bases lay in between. CDR3 length equals 17 residues. Germline V lookup: CDR1 SGDLS, CDR2 YYNGEE. Sequenced sample: peripheral blood. The V call is TRBV9, the J call TRBJ1-3; D is undetermined. This sequence was found in a woman aged 40 to 55 with active or convalescent COVID-19. For the CDR3, the DNA is TGTGCCAGCAGCGTAGATCTCGCAGGCAACTCTGGAAACACCATATATTTT. Protein sequence: CASSVDLAGNSGNTIYF.